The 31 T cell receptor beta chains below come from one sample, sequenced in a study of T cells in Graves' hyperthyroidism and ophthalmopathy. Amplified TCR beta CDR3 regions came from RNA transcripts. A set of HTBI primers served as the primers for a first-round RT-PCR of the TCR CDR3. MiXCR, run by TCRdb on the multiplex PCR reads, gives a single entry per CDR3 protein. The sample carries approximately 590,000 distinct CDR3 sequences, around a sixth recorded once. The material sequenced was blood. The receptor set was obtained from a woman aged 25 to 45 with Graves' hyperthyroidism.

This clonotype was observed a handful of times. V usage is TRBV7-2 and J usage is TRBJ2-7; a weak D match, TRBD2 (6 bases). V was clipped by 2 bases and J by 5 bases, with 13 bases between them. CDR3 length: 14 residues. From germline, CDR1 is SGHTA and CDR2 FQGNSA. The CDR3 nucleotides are TGTGCCAGCAGCTTACTACTAGCAGCCCACGAGCAGTACTTC. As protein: CASSLLLAAHEQYF. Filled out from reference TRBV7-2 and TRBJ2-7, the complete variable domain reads GAGVSQSPSNKVTEKGKDVELRCDPISGHTALYWYRQSLGQGLEFLIYFQGNSAPDKSGLPSDRFSAERTGGSVSTLTIQRTQQEDSAVYLCASSLLLAAHEQYFGPGTRLTVT.

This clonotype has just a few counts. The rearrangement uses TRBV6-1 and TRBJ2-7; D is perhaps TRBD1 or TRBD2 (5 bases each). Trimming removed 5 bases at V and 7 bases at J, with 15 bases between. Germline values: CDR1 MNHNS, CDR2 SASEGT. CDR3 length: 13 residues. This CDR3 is CASSSGTHGEQYF. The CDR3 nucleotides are TGTGCCAGCAGTTCCGGGACCCACGGAGAGCAGTACTTC.

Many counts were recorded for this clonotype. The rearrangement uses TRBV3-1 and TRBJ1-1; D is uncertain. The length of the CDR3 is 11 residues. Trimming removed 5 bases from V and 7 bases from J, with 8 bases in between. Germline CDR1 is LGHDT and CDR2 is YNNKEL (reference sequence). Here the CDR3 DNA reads TGTGCCAGCAGCTATCTTTTTGAAGCTTTCTTT. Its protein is CASSYLFEAFF. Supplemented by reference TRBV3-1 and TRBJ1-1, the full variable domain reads DTAVSQTPKYLVTQMGNDKSIKCEQNLGHDTMYWYKQDSKKFLKIMFSYNNKELIINETVPNRFSPKSPDKAHLNLHINSLELGDSAVYFCASSYLFEAFFGQGTRLTVV.

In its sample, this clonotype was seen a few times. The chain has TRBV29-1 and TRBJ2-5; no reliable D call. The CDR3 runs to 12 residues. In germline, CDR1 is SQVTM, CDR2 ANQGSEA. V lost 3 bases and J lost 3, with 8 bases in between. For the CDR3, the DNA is TGCAGCGTTGATGTTTCAGAAGAGACCCAGTACTTC. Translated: CSVDVSEETQYF.

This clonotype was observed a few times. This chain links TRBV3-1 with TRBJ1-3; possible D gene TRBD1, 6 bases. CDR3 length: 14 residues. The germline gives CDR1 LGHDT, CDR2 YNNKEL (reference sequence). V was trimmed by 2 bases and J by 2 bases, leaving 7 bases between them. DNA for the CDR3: TGTGCCAGCAGCCAAAACAGGGCTGGAAACACCATATATTTT. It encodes CASSQNRAGNTIYF.

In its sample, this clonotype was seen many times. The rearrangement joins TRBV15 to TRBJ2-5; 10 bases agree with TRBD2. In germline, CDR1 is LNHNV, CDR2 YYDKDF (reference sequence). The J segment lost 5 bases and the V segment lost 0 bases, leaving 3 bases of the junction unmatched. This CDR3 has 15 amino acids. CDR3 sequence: CATSRELAGWETQYF. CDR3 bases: TGTGCCACCAGCAGAGAACTAGCGGGATGGGAGACCCAGTACTTC.

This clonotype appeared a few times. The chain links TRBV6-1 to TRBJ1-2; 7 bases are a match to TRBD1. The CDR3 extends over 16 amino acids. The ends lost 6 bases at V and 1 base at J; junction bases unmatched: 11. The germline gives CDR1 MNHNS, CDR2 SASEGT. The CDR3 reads CASSPGDSENNYGYTF. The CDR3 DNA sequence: TGTGCCAGCAGCCCTGGGGACAGCGAAAATAACTATGGCTACACCTTC.

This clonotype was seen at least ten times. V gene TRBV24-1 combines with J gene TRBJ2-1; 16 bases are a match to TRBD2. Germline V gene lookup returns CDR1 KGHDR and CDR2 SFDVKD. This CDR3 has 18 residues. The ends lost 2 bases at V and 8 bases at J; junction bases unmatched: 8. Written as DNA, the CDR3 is TGTGCCACCAGTGATTACGGGACTAGCGGGAGGGGGAGCGATGAGCAGTTCTTC. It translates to CATSDYGTSGRGSDEQFF.

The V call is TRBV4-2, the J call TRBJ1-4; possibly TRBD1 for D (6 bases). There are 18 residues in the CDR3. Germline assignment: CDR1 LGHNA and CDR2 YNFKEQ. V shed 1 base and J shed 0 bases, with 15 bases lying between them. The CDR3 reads CASSQVGQGGTTNEKLFF. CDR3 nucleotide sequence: TGTGCCAGCAGCCAAGTGGGACAAGGGGGGACAACTAATGAAAAACTGTTTTTT.

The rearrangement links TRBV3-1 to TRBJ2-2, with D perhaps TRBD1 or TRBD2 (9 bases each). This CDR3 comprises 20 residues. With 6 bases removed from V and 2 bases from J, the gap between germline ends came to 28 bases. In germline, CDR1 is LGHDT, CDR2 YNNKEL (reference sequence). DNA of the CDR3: TGTGCCAGCAGGAATCGACAGGGGGTTAGCGGGAGAGCCAACACCGGGGAGCTGTTTTTT. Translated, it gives CASRNRQGVSGRANTGELFF.

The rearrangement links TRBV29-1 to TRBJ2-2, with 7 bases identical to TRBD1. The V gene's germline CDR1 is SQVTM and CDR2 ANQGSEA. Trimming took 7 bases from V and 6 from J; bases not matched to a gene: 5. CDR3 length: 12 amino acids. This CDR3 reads CSGGQHSGELFF. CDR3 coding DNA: TGCAGCGGGGGACAGCACTCCGGGGAGCTGTTTTTT.

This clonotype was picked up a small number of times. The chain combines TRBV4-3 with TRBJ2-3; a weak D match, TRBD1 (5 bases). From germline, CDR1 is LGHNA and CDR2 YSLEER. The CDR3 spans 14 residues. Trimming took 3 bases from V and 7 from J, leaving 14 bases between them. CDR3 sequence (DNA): TGCGCCAGCAGCCAGGGGCTACGCACGAATACGCAGTATTTT. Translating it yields CASSQGLRTNTQYF.

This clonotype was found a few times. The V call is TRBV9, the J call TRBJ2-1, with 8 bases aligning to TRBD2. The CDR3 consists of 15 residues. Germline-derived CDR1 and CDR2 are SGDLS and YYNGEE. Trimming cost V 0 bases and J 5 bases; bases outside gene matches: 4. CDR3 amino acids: CASSVGSGGNNEQFF. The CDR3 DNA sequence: TGTGCCAGCAGCGTAGGCTCGGGAGGGAACAATGAGCAGTTCTTC.

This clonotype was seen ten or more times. Here the CDR3 DNA reads TGTGCCAGCAGCTCCCCCGGGACAGGGCACGTTCAACTGTTTTTT. It specifies CASSSPGTGHVQLFF. The chain recombines TRBV7-9 with TRBJ1-4, with 9 bases lining up with TRBD1. Germline V CDR1 and CDR2: SEHNR, FQNEAQ (reference sequence). The CDR3 covers 15 residues. V gave up 4 bases and J gave up 12 bases; unmatched junction bases: 12.

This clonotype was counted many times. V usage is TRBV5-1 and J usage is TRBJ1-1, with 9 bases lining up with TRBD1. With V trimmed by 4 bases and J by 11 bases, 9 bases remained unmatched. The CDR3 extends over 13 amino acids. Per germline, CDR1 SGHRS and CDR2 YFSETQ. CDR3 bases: TGCGCCAGCAGCAGGACAGGGGCCGACGGGGCTTTCTTT. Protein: CASSRTGADGAFF.

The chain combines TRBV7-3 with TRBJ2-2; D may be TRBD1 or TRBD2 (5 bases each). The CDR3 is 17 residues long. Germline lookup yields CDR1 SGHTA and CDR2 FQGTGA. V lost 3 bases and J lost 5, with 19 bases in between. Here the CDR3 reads CASSFGSGGVATGELFF. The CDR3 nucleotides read TGTGCCAGCAGCTTCGGTTCTGGGGGAGTAGCAACCGGGGAGCTGTTTTTT.

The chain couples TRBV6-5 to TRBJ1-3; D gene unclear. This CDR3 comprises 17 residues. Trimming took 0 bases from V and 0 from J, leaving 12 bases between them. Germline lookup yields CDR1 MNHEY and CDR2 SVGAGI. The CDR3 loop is CASSYSVSESSGNTIYF. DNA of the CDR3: TGTGCCAGCAGTTACTCGGTGTCAGAATCCTCTGGAAACACCATATATTTT.

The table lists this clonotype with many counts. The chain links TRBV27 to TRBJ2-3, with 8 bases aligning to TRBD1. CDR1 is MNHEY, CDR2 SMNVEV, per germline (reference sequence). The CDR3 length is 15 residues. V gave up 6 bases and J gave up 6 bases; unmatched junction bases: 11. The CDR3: CASSSQRQGFDTQYF. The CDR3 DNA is TGTGCCAGCAGCTCACAAAGACAGGGGTTCGATACGCAGTATTTT.

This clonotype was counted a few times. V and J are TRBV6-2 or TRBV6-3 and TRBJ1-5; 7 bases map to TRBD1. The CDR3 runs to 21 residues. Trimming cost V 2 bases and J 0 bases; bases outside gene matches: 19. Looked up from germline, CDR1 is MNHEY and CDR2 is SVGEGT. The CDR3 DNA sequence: TGTGCCAGCAGTTACAGTCCCCCCGGGGTGTTTCCAGGGGGTAGCAATCAGCCCCAGCATTTT. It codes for CASSYSPPGVFPGGSNQPQHF.

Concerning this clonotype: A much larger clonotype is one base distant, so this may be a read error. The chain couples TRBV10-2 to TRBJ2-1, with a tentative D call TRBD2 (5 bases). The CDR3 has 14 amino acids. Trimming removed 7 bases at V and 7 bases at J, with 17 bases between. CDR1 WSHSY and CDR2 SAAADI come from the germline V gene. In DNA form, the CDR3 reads TGCGCCAGCACCTCCGGAGTAGCGTCGAATGAGCAGTTCTTC. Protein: CASTSGVASNEQFF.

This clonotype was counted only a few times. CDR3 loop: CAAHGGYNTGELFF. Written as DNA, the CDR3 is TGTGCCGCACATGGGGGTTACAACACCGGGGAGCTGTTTTTT. This chain uses TRBV10-3 with TRBJ2-2; D is possibly TRBD1 or TRBD2 (5 bases each). The length of the CDR3 is 14 residues. Germline CDR1 ENHRY, CDR2 SYGVKD. The V gene lost 11 bases and the J gene lost 2 bases, with 15 bases spanning the gap.

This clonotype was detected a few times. CDR3 sequence: CASSLVWANTEAFF. The CDR3 DNA reads as TGCGCCAGCAGCTTGGTTTGGGCGAACACTGAAGCTTTCTTT. The chain recombines TRBV5-1 with TRBJ1-1; D not certain. Germline V gene sequence: CDR1 SGHRS, CDR2 YFSETQ. V was pared by 0 bases and J by 1 base, with 7 bases between. The CDR3 extends over 14 amino acids.

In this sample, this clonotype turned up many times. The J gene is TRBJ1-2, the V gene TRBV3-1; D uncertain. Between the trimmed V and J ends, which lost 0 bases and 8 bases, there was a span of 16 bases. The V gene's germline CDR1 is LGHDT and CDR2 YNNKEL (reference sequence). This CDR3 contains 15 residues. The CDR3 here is CASSQEGRRLLGYTF. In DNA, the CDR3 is TGTGCCAGCAGCCAAGAAGGTCGACGGCTTCTGGGCTACACCTTC.

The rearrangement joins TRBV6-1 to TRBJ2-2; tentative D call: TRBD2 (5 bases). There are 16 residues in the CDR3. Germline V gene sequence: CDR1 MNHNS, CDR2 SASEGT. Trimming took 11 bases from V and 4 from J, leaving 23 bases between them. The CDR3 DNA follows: TGTGCCGCCCCGGGATTTGGACGGTGGGGCACCGGGGAGCTGTTTTTT. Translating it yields CAAPGFGRWGTGELFF.

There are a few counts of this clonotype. The CDR3 coding sequence is TGTGCCAGTAGGGGGACAGGCGGGAGGAGCTATGAGCAGTTCTTC. Its protein is CASRGTGGRSYEQFF. The V call is TRBV19, the J call TRBJ2-1; tentatively, D is TRBD1 or TRBD2 (8 bases each). The CDR3 has 15 amino acids. V lost 6 bases and J 8 bases, leaving 20 bases between the germline ends. Germline CDR1 LNHDA, CDR2 SQIVND (reference sequence).

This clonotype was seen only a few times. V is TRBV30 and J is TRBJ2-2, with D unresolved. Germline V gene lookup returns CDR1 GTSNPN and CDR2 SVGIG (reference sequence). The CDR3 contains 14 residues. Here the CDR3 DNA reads TGTGCTCAAACGACAATCGCGAACACCGGGGAGCTGTTTTTT. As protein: CAQTTIANTGELFF.

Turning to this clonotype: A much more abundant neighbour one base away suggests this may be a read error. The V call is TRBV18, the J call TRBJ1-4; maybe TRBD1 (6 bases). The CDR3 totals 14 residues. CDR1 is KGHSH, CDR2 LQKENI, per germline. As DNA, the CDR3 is TGTGCCAGCTTACCAAACAGGGTGGGTGAAAAACTGTTTTTT. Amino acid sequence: CASLPNRVGEKLFF.

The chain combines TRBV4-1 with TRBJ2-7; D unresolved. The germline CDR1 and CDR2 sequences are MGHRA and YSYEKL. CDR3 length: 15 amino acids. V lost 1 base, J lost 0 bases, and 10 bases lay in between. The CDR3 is CASSQVPFPSYEQYF. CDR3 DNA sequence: TGCGCCAGCAGCCAAGTCCCTTTCCCCTCCTACGAGCAGTACTTC.

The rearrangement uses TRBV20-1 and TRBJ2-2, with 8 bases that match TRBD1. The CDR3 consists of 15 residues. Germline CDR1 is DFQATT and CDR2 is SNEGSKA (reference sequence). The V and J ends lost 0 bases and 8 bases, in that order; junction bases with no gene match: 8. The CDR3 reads CSARDTGQGRGELFF. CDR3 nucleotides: TGCAGTGCTAGAGACACCGGACAGGGAAGGGGGGAGCTGTTTTTT.

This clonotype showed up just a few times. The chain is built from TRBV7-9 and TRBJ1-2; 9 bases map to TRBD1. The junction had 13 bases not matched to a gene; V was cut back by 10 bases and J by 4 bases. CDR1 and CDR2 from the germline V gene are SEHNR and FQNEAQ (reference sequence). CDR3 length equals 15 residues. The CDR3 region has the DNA TGTGCCACCACCAACCGGACAGGGGTCTCCTATGGCTACACCTTC. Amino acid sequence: CATTNRTGVSYGYTF.

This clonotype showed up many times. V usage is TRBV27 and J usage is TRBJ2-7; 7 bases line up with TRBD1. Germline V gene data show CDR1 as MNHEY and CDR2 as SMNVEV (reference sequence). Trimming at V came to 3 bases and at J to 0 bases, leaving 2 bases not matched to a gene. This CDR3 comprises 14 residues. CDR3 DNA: TGTGCCAGCAGTTTCGGACAGGACTCCTACGAGCAGTACTTC. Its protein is CASSFGQDSYEQYF.